This entry concerns a single TCR beta chain. Its antigen is currently unknown. Assay: immunoSEQ multiplex PCR; the TCRdb copy retains only in-frame clones and omits some. The sample yields about 1.5 million clones, roughly 95% seen once. In germline, CDR1 is SEHNR, CDR2 FQNEAQ (reference sequence). With 1 base clipped from V and 6 bases from J, the junction kept 14 bases outside the gene matches. This CDR3 region has 19 residues. These data belong to a study of shared clonotypes between healthy human individuals. The study's findings and limits: Naive subsets typically showed greater estimated richness than memory subsets. The authors expected sequencing depth to affect clonotype sharing among donors.

This receptor was taken from a young man in good health. Material for sequencing was naive CD4+ T cells sorted from blood. Subset specified: CD45RA+ positively selected. J is TRBJ2-1 and V is TRBV7-9, with 11 bases that match TRBD2. This CDR3 reads CASSLGVLAGGLVGNEQFF. In nucleotides, the CDR3 is TGTGCCAGCAGCTTAGGTGTGCTAGCGGGAGGTCTGGTAGGCAATGAGCAGTTCTTC.